This entry concerns a single TCR beta chain. The data were obtained in a study of T cell clones after liver transplantation. Study-wide context: Third-party-reactive TCRbeta sequences from pre-transplant mixed lymphocyte reactions served as antigen-independent comparators.

The CDR3 totals 14 residues. CDR1 and CDR2 from the germline V gene are MNHEY and SVGAGI. Germline trimming cut 4 bases from V and 5 bases from J; bases unmatched to any gene: 7. The data were produced by immunoSEQ multiplex PCR, yet TCRdb's version contains in-frame clones alone and is incomplete. The table has about 51,000 clones, 86% seen once. This clonotype was obtained from a human patient who received a liver transplant. Part of the T cell pool may stem from the graft donor. The chain recombines TRBV6-5 with TRBJ2-7, with 8 bases that match TRBD1. Source: CD8+ T cells from blood, taken 12 months after liver transplant. The CDR3 DNA reads TGTGCCAGCAGTTTAGGCAGGGGGCTAGACGAGCAGTACTTC. Amino acids: CASSLGRGLDEQYF.